This T cell receptor (beta chain) was sequenced during a study of T cells after posttransplantation cyclophosphamide. Study-level points and caveats: Skin or GI-infiltrating T cells shared few TRB sequences with blood. After PTCy, TRB diversity resembled that of CNI/methotrexate controls.

This clone came up many times. The antigen remains undetermined. The CDR3 has 12 amino acids. CDR1 and CDR2 (germline): SQVTM, ANQGSEA. V lost 4 bases and J 1 base, leaving 8 bases between the germline ends. Cyclophosphamide on days +3 and +4 followed busulfan-fludarabine conditioning and a marrow graft. Clones were read by immunoSEQ multiplex PCR, and TCRdb kept only the in-frame ones, dropping some. The sample holds around 8,700 clones, and no clone turns up only once. The starting material was PBMCs, obtained after an allogeneic stem cell transplant with post-transplant cyclophosphamide. This chain connects TRBV29-1 to TRBJ2-7; possible D gene TRBD1, 5 bases. This TCR came from a male patient in his 30s who received an allogeneic stem cell transplant from an unrelated donor, was CMV-positive, and had acute and chronic GVHD. Some of the T cells may derive from the graft donor. The DNA of the CDR3 is TGCAGCGTTGTAGGGGTTTCCTACGAGCAGTACTTC. Protein: CSVVGVSYEQYF.